This TCR beta chain was recorded in a study of tumor and adjacent non-tumor tissue in lung cancer. The CDR3 extends over 14 amino acids. The germline gives CDR1 MNHEY, CDR2 SVGAGI. Study-level points and caveats: In normal lung, the top 100 clones were significantly more dominant than in tumor. Compared with tumor, normal lung showed significantly lower TCR diversity.

Three rounds of nested PCR, following a modified ARM-PCR protocol, produced the TCRbeta library. TCRdb re-called the multiplex PCR reads through MiXCR, storing one row per CDR3 protein. The table has roughly 200,000 distinct CDR3 sequences, over 55% seen once; the top ten hold about 23%. As to this clonotype: Its matching antigen is unknown. A much bigger clone sits one base away, suggesting this may be a read error.

No cell sorting was done before RNA was extracted from the tissue. This rearrangement joins TRBV6-5 to TRBJ1-6, with TRBD1 matching 7 bases. This TCR came from a man aged 55 to 70 with non-small cell lung cancer. The specimen sequenced was lung tumor tissue. CDR3 amino acids: CASSRDRETSSLHF. CDR3 nucleotide sequence: TGTGCCAGCAGTCGTGACAGGGAAACTTCATCCCTCCACTTT.